This TCR beta chain was retrieved from a study of blood T cell repertoires in COVID-19. Study summary: Sites across the United States, Italy and Spain contributed samples from acute and convalescent COVID-19. PBMCs, B-cell-depleted T cells, or T cells provided the cDNA or gDNA that made up the material.

Study processing details: Amplification of reference gene primers provided the estimated nucleated cell counts. Some clones are missing from TCRdb's copy, which holds only in-frame ones; the method was immunoSEQ multiplex PCR. For V, J and clone size, that table is used; D and trimming come from the DNA. Of a few hundred thousand clones listed, 80% to 90% are singletons. Source material: peripheral blood. The clonotype was recovered from a man in his forties or fifties with acute or convalescent COVID-19.

CDR3 nucleotides: TGCGCCAGCAGCCCGGGCCGAGGAGGAGAGACCCAGTACTTC. Protein: CASSPGRGGETQYF. The J gene is TRBJ2-5, the V gene TRBV5-1; possibly TRBD2 for D (5 bases). The V gene lost 4 bases and the J gene lost 4 bases, with 14 bases spanning the gap. Germline V gene data show CDR1 as SGHRS and CDR2 as YFSETQ. The CDR3 sequence is 14 residues long.